This T cell receptor beta chain was sequenced during a study of response to subunit inactivated influenza vaccine. Regarding the study as a whole: The authors put forward the suggestion that each seasonal influenza vaccination may bring in only a limited number of new T cells.

TCRdb re-called the RT-PCR reads with MiXCR, one entry per CDR3 protein. Altogether under 800,000 distinct CDR3 sequences are present, more than 11% being singletons, with the ten largest covering 5.5% to 8%. The V and J ends lost 4 bases and 0 bases respectively, with 16 bases between them. Germline CDR1 reads SEHNR; CDR2 reads FQNEAQ (reference sequence). The CDR3 is 16 amino acids. In regard to this clonotype: Its antigen is currently unknown.

The chain carries TRBV7-9 and TRBJ2-7, with a possible D match to TRBD2 (6 bases). The sequencing here drew on PBMCs from blood, taken approximately 15 days before vaccination. The source of this sequence is a man aged 50 or older who received an inactivated influenza vaccine. The CDR3: CASSSSPGLSSYEQYF. The CDR3 bases are TGTGCCAGCAGCTCCTCGCCGGGACTGAGCTCCTACGAGCAGTACTTC.